A selection of T cell receptor beta chains follows, all from one sample in a study of tumor-infiltrating lymphocytes in primary liver carcinoma. TCRdb processed the multiplex PCR reads anew with MiXCR; each CDR3 protein has one entry. The table includes approximately 110,000 distinct CDR3 sequences, around 60% detected once. Sequenced material: liver tumor tissue from sampling region 1. These TCRs come from a woman in her sixties with primary liver carcinoma and hepatitis B virus infection. Each CDR3 is given with its conserved first and last residue. A D gene is named only where the DNA matches it firmly. Clone size is given for some rows only: seen once, a few or many times, or a class if the clone is expanded.

d_call clone_size j_call v_call cdr3_nt cdr3_aa
. once TRBJ2-3 TRBV11-3 TGTGCCAGCAACCATCGGACGGGCACTGATACGCAGTATTTT CASNHRTGTDTQYF
. . TRBJ2-1 TRBV11-3 TGTGCCAGCAGCTTAGGGTTCGGCGGACTTCCCTACGATGAGCAGTTCTTC CASSLGFGGLPYDEQFF
TRBD1 once TRBJ2-1 TRBV11-2 TGTGCCAGCAGCTATACGACAGGGGCTTCCTACTATGAGCAGTTCTTC CASSYTTGASYYEQFF
. . TRBJ2-7 TRBV28 TGTGCCAGCACCCCCGGTGGGGGCTATAGCTACGAGCAGTACTTC CASTPGGGYSYEQYF
. . TRBJ1-1 TRBV11-2 TGTGCTAGCAGCCCTAGTTTGAACATTGAAGCTTTCTTT CASSPSLNIEAFF
. . TRBJ1-3 TRBV29-1 TGCAGCGTTGTTGGCGGATACTCTAGAAACACCATATATTTT CSVVGGYSRNTIYF
. medium-sized TRBJ1-1 TRBV6-5 TGTGCCAGCAGTAGTGGAGGGGCCCAGGGTTGGACTGAAGCTTTCTTT CASSSGGAQGWTEAFF
. . TRBJ2-3 TRBV5-6 TGTGCCAGCAGCTTGGGCACAGATACGCATTATTTT CASSLGTDTHYF
. . TRBJ2-6 TRBV18 TGTGCCAGCTCACCACGGCAGAGTCTCTCTGGGGCCAACGTCCTGACTTTC CASSPRQSLSGANVLTF
. . TRBJ1-3 TRBV11-2 TGTGCCAGCACCAGCCAAAATCGGAACACCATATACTTT CASTSQNRNTIYF
. . TRBJ2-7 TRBV28 TGTGCCAGCAGGGACGGACAGCCCAGCTACGAGCAGTACTTC CASRDGQPSYEQYF
. few TRBJ1-1 TRBV7-3 TGTGCCAGCAGCGACAGTAACACTGAAGCTTTCTTT CASSDSNTEAFF
. . TRBJ1-1 TRBV11-1 TGTGCCAGTAGCTCCTCTTTGAACACTGAAGCTTTATTT CASSSSLNTEALF
. . TRBJ1-4 TRBV5-5 TGCGCCAGCAGCTTACTGAGACCTGGACGTGAAATACTGTTTTTT CASSLLRPGREILFF
. few TRBJ1-6 TRBV11-2 TGTGCCAGCAACTTAGATCCAGGGAGGAATTTACCCCTCCACTTT CASNLDPGRNLPLHF
. . TRBJ2-5 TRBV24-1 TGTGCCACCAGTGATTCCATCGAGACCCAGTACTTC CATSDSIETQYF
. . TRBJ2-1 TRBV11-1 TGTGCCAACACCTTAGGGGGGAAGACCTACAGTGAGCAGTTCTTC CANTLGGKTYSEQFF
. few TRBJ1-2 TRBV4-1 TGCGCCAGCAGCCAGTTGCGATTGGTCCTAGTCGTGGGGAGCTACATCTTC CASSQLRLVLVVGSYIF
TRBD1 . TRBJ2-7 TRBV5-4 TGTGCCAGCAGCTTGGGTATGGGACAGGGCTCCTACGAGGAGTACTTC CASSLGMGQGSYEEYF
TRBD1 . TRBJ1-4 TRBV7-9 TGTGCCAGCAGCTACCCCGGGACAGGTGATGAAAAACTGTTTTTT CASSYPGTGDEKLFF
. . TRBJ2-7 TRBV11-2 TGTGTCAGCAGCGTGTACCTAGGTAGCTATGAGCAGTACTTC CVSSVYLGSYEQYF
TRBD2 . TRBJ2-2 TRBV6-1 TGTGCCAGCAGTGAAAGGGTAGCGGGAGGTTCCACCGGGGAGCTGTTTTTT CASSERVAGGSTGELFF
TRBD2 once TRBJ2-1 TRBV10-3 TGTGCCATCAGTGAACTAGCGAGAGGAAGGGAAGAGCAGTTCTTC CAISELARGREEQFF
TRBD2 . TRBJ2-7 TRBV10-3 TGTGCCATCAGTGGCGGGACTAGCGGGTACGAGCAGTACTTC CAISGGTSGYEQYF
TRBD2 . TRBJ2-5 TRBV7-9 TGTGCCAGCAGCGGTGAACTAGCGGGAGGCCAAGAGACCCAGTACTTC CASSGELAGGQETQYF
. . TRBJ2-5 TRBV11-2 TGTGCCGGCAGCTTAGAAGGTGGGGCCAGGGGACTTGAGGCCCAGTACTTC CAGSLEGGARGLEAQYF
. . TRBJ2-1 TRBV28 TGTGCCAGCAGTTTAAGTGGCAGGGTGGGTGAGCAGTTCTTC CASSLSGRVGEQFF
TRBD2 . TRBJ2-7 TRBV11-1 TGTGCCAGCGGCAAGCGGACTAGCGGCTCCTACAAGCAGTACTTC CASGKRTSGSYKQYF
. many TRBJ1-1 TRBV14 TGTGCCAGCAGCCAGCAGGGGTTCAACACTGAAGCTTTCTTT CASSQQGFNTEAFF
. few TRBJ1-2 TRBV6-2/TRBV6-3 TGTGTCAGCAGTTATGGCAGGGGTAACTATGGCTACACCTTC CVSSYGRGNYGYTF
TRBD1 many TRBJ2-7 TRBV5-8 TGTGCCAGCAGCTTGTTCGGGACAGGGGTTTACGAGCAGTACTTC CASSLFGTGVYEQYF
. . TRBJ1-2 TRBV30 TGTGCCTGGAGTCCCATGGGGAACTATGGCTACACCTTC CAWSPMGNYGYTF
TRBD1 . TRBJ1-5 TRBV6-1 TGTGCCAGCAGTGATTACAGGGGCAATCAGCCCCAGTGTTTT CASSDYRGNQPQCF
. . TRBJ2-1 TRBV28 TGTGCCGGCAGTTTAAGGGGCGGACGAGCCTACAATGAGCAGTTCTTC CAGSLRGGRAYNEQFF
TRBD2 . TRBJ2-1 TRBV7-9 TGTGCCAGCAGCTGGTCCCAAGCGGGAGGGCTACGGAATGAGCAGTTCTTC CASSWSQAGGLRNEQFF
. . TRBJ2-2 TRBV11-2 TGTGCCAGCAGCCGGATATCGGACAGCACCGGGGAGCTGTCTTTT CASSRISDSTGELSF
TRBD1 many TRBJ2-3 TRBV12-3/TRBV12-4 TGTGCCAGCAGTTTAGACAGGGGGAACACAGATACGCAGTATTTT CASSLDRGNTDTQYF
. few TRBJ2-7 TRBV30 TGTACCTGGAGCCCCCACCCCGGGGGCCTGAACGAGCAGTACTTC CTWSPHPGGLNEQYF
TRBD2 . TRBJ2-3 TRBV4-1 TGCGCCAGCAGCCAGGGACTACTAGGCACAGACACGCAGTATTTT CASSQGLLGTDTQYF
. . TRBJ2-1 TRBV11-2 TGTGCCAGCAGCTTCCTGCTAACTAGTGGGAGCAACAATGAGCAGTTCTTC CASSFLLTSGSNNEQFF
TRBD1 many TRBJ2-2 TRBV10-1 TGCGCCAGCCTGGGGACAGGGTGGAACGCCGGGGAGCTGTTTTTT CASLGTGWNAGELFF
. . TRBJ2-2 TRBV28 TGTGCCAGCAGTTTTTCGAGTAGGCACGGGGAGCTGTTTTTT CASSFSSRHGELFF
. . TRBJ2-3 TRBV29-1 TGCAGCGTTGAGGCTAACGGTACAGATATGCAGTATTTT CSVEANGTDMQYF
. many TRBJ2-7 TRBV14 TGTGCCAGCAGCCAAGATTTGGGATACGAGCAGTACTTC CASSQDLGYEQYF